This entry is about one T cell receptor beta chain. Its antigen is not known. A universal primer site was created by template switching, with the cDNA bearing unique molecular identifiers. TCRdb reprocessed the 5' RACE reads with MiXCR, giving one entry per CDR3 protein. The table lists about 220,000 distinct CDR3 sequences, around a tenth of them singletons. The data were obtained in a study of identical twins. Study-wide results and limits: Conclusions rested on cross-sectional statistics rather than following the same donors. For cord blood, abundant beta clonotypes had fewer insertions, unlike memory repertoires, which showed none.

V was trimmed by 2 bases and J by 6 bases, leaving 17 bases between them. CDR1 is DFQATT, CDR2 SNEGSKA, per germline (reference sequence). This CDR3 contains 14 residues. The material sequenced was memory (CD45RO+) T cells sorted from blood. The chain links TRBV20-1 to TRBJ2-7, with D possibly matching TRBD1 (6 bases). The source is a woman aged 18-29 years in good health. CDR3 protein: CSARTGNDLTEQYF. The CDR3 DNA reads TGCAGTGCTAGAACAGGGAATGACCTCACCGAGCAGTACTTC.